What follows describes a single T cell receptor (beta chain). This clone was detected only once. What antigen it recognizes has not been identified. It has no much larger one-base neighbor in the sample; base qualities were not kept. Between the V and J ends, shortened by 5 bases and 5 bases respectively, the junction contains 9 bases. Sequences SGHTA (CDR1) and FQGTGA (CDR2) are obtained from the germline V gene. Including cysteine and phenylalanine, the CDR3 has 13 amino acids. CDR3 DNA is the only sequence kept; it has 39 bases, read in frame from the first base. This specimen belongs to a study of high-grade serous ovarian cancer treatment subgroups (dated by TCRdb to 2020 to 2022). With respect to the entire study: A mean of 14,192 reads and 7,000 to 8,500 unique TCR beta rearrangements per sample was generated by sequencing. A cohort of 30 patients was included: 10 with no residual disease after primary surgery (R0), 10 who were excellent NACT responders, and 10 who were poor NACT responders. Under a laparoscopic triage algorithm, patients with high-grade serous ovarian cancer were grouped by complete gross resection or by neoadjuvant chemotherapy response, and the study profiled the TCR beta repertoires of these patients. One primary tumor sample and two metastatic tumor samples were contributed by each patient, so that roughly 82 samples were obtained in total.

High-throughput TCR profiling via ImmunoSEQ was performed on the approximately 90 tumor samples. Per the original workflow: The repertoire diversity metrics included richness (unique productive sequences), clonality, evenness and relatedness, and the Bhattacharyya coefficient was used to measure similarity between samples. A sensitivity analysis excluded TCRs with fewer than two reads and gave consistent conclusions. TCRdb holds this immuneACCESS table with in-frame rearrangements only. Some clones are missing; in checked studies, unresolved V genes explain under half, and the rest has no known cause. V, J and clone size are those of that table, while D and trimming were read from the DNA. Counted in this sample were 1,500 to 2,000 clones; about four fifths of them appeared once. The top ten clonotypes cover 40% to 55% of the sample. Collection of tumor samples took place before definitive surgery or chemotherapy. The MD Anderson Biospecimen Extraction Resource handled genomic DNA extraction, while the MD Anderson Cancer Genomics Laboratory carried out the TCR sequencing.

Overall study outcomes, separate from this receptor: TCR clonal relatedness correlated positively with neoantigen level and, by trend, with copy number variation and mutation load from whole-genome sequencing. Because bulk tumor TCR sequencing provided no spatial information, insight into HGSC tumor complexity and diversity was limited. Repertoire similarity between tumors of the same patient ranged roughly 0.1 to 0.85, whereas almost no similarity was seen between different patients. TCR repertoire analyses were focused on CDR3, and CDR1 and CDR2 were not analyzed.

The sequence is built from TRBV7-3 and TRBJ2-2, with the D gene not clear enough to name. The source of this sequence is a human donor with high-grade serous ovarian cancer. The sequencing input was tumor tissue. The CDR3 reads as follows: CASSVTATGELFF. The DNA sequence is as follows: TGTGCCAGCAGCGTCACTGCGACCGGGGAGCTGTTTTTT.